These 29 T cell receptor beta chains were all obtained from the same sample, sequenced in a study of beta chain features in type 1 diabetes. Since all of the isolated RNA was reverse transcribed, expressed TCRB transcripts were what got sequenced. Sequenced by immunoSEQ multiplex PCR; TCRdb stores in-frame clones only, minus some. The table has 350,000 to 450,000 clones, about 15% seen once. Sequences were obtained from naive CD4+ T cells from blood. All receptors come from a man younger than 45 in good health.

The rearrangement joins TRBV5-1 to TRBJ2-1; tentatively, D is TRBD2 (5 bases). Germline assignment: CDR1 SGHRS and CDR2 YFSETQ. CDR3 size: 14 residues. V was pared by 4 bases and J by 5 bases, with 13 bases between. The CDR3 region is CASSLSSFHNEQFF. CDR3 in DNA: TGCGCCAGCAGCCTTTCTAGCTTCCACAATGAGCAGTTCTTC.

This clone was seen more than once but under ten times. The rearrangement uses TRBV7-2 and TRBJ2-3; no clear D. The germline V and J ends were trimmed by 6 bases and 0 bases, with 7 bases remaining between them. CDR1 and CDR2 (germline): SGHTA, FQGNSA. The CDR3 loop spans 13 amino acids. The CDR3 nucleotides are TGTGCCAGCAGGGCATCTAGCACAGATACGCAGTATTTT. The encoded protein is CASRASSTDTQYF.

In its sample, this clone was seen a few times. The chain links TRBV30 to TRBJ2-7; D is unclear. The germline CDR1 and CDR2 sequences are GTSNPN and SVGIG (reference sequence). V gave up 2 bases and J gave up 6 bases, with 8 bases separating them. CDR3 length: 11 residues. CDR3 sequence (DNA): TGTGCCTGGAGTTGGGGATCCGAGCAGTACGTC. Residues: CAWSWGSEQYV.

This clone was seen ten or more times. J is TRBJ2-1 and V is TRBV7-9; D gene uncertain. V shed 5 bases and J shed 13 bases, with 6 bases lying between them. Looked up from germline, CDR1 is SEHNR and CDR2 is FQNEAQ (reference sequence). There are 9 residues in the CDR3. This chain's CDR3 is CASSQGQFF. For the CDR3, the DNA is TGTGCCAGCAGCCAAGGCCAGTTCTTC.

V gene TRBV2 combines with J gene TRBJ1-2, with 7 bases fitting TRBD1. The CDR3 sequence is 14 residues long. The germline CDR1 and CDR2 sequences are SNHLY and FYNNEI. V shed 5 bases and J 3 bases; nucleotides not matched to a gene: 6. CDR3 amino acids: CASSKGALDYGYTF. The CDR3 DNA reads TGTGCCAGCAGTAAGGGGGCTCTGGACTATGGCTACACCTTC.

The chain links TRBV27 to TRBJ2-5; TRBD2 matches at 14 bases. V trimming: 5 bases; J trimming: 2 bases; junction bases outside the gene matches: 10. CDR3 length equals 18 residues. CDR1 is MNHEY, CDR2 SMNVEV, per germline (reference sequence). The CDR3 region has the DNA TGTGCCAGCAGTCCACCGGGACTAGCGGGAGTAGGGCAAGAGACCCAGTACTTC. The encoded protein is CASSPPGLAGVGQETQYF.

CDR3: CASSRPLQSSYNEQFF. The CDR3 DNA is TGTGCCAGCAGCCGCCCTCTACAGAGCTCCTACAATGAGCAGTTCTTC. V and J are TRBV7-9 and TRBJ2-1; D is unclear. The ends were cut back, 5 bases at V and 0 bases at J, with 14 bases in the middle. Germline V CDR1 and CDR2: SEHNR, FQNEAQ (reference sequence). The CDR3 loop spans 16 amino acids.

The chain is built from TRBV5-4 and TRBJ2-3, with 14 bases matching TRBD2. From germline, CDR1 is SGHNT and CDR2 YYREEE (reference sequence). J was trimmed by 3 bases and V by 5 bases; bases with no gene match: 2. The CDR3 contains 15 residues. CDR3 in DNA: TGTGCCAGCAGTGGGACTAGCGGGGGTACAGATACGCAGTATTTT. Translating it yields CASSGTSGGTDTQYF.

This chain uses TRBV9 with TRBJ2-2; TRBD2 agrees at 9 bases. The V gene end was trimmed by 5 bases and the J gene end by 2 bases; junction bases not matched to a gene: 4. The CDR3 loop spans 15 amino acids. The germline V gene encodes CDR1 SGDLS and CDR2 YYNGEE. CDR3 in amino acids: CASSVLAGNTGELFF. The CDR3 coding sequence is TGTGCCAGCAGTGTACTAGCGGGTAACACCGGGGAGCTGTTTTTT.

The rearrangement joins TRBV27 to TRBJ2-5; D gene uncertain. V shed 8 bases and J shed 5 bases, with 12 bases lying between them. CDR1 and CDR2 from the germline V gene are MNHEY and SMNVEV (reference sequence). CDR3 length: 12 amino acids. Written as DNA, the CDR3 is TGTGCCAGCTGGTCGTTTGGGGAGACCCAGTACTTC. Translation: CASWSFGETQYF.

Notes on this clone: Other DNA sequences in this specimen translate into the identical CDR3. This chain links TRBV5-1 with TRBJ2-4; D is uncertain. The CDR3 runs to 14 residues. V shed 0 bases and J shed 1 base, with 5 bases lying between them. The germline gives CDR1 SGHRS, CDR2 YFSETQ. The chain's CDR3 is CASSLEGAKNIQYF. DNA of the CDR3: TGCGCCAGCAGCTTGGAGGGTGCCAAAAACATTCAGTACTTC.

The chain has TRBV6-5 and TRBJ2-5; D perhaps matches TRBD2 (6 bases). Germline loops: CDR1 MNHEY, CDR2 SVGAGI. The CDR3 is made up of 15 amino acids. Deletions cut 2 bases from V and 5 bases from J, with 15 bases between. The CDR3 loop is CASSYGDRLAETQYF. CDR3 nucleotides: TGTGCCAGCAGTTACGGAGACCGCCTAGCGGAGACCCAGTACTTC.

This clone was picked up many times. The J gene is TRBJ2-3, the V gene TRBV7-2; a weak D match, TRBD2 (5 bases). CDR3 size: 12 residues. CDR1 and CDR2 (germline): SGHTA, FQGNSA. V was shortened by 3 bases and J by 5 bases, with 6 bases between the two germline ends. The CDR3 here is CASSLTKDTQYF. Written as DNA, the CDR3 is TGTGCCAGCAGCTTGACTAAAGATACGCAGTATTTT.

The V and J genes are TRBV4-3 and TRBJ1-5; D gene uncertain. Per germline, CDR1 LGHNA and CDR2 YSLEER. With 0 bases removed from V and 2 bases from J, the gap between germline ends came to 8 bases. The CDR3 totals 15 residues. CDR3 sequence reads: CASSQDWPGNQPQHF. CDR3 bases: TGCGCCAGCAGCCAAGATTGGCCAGGCAATCAGCCCCAGCATTTT.

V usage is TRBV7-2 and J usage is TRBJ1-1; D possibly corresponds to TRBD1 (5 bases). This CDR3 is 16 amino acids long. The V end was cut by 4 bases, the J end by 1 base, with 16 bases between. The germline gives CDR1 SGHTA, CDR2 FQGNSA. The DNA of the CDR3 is TGTGCCAGCAGCTCCGGAGGGACGTCGGGGAACACTGAAGCTTTCTTT. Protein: CASSSGGTSGNTEAFF. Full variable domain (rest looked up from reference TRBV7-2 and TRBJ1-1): GAGVSQSPSNKVTEKGKDVELRCDPISGHTALYWYRQSLGQGLEFLIYFQGNSAPDKSGLPSDRFSAERTGGSVSTLTIQRTQQEDSAVYLCASSSGGTSGNTEAFFGQGTRLTVV.

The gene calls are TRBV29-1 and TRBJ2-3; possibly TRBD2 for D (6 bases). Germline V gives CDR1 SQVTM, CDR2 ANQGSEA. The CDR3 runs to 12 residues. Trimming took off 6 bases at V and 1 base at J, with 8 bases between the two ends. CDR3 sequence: CSVGLRTDTQYF. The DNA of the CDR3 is TGCAGCGTGGGACTTCGCACAGATACGCAGTATTTT.

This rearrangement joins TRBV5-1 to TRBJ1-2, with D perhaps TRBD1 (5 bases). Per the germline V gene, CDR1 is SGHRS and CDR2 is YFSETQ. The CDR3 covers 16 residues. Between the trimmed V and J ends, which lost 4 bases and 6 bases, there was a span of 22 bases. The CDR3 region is CASSRGDIVGTHGYTF. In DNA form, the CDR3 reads TGCGCCAGCAGCAGAGGAGACATAGTAGGGACCCATGGCTACACCTTC.

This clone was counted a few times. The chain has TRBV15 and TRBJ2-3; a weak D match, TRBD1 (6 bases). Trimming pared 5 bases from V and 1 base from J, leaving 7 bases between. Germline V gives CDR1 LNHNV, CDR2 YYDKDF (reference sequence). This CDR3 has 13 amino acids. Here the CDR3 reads CATSEGGTDTQYF. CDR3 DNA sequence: TGTGCCACCAGCGAGGGGGGCACAGATACGCAGTATTTT.

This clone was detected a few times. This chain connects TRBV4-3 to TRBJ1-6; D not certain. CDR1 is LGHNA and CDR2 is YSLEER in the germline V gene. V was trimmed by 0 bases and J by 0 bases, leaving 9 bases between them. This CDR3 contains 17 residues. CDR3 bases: TGCGCCAGCAGCCAAGATTTCCGAAGCTCCTATAATTCACCCCTCCACTTT. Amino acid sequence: CASSQDFRSSYNSPLHF.

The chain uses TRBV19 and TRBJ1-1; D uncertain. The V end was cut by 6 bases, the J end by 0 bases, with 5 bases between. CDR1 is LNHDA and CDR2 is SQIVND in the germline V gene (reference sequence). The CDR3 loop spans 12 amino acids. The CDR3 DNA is TGTGCCAGTAGCGCGGTGAACACTGAAGCTTTCTTT. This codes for CASSAVNTEAFF.

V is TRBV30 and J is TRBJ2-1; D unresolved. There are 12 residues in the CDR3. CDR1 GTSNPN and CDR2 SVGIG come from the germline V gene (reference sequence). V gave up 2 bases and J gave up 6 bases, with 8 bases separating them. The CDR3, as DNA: TGTGCCTGGAGTATAACAGCCAATGAGCAGTTCTTC. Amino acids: CAWSITANEQFF.

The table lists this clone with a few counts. For the CDR3, the DNA is TGTGCCTGGAGTTCGGACAGGGGGTTCGTGGATGGCTACACCTTC. It yields the protein CAWSSDRGFVDGYTF. The chain is built from TRBV30 and TRBJ1-2; TRBD1 aligns across 10 bases. The germline CDR1 and CDR2 sequences are GTSNPN and SVGIG (reference sequence). The CDR3 consists of 15 residues. With 2 bases clipped from V and 6 bases from J, the junction kept 9 bases outside the gene matches.

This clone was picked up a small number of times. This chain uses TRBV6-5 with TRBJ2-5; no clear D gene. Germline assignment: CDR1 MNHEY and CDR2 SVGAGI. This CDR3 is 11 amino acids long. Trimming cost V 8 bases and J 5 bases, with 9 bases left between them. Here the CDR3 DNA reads TGTGCCAGCCAAAGGCGGGAGACCCAGTACTTC. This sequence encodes CASQRRETQYF.

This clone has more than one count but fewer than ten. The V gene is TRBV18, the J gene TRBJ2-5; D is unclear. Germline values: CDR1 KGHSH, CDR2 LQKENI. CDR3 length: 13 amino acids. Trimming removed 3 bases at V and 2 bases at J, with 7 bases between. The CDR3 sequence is CASSPNTQETQYF. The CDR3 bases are TGTGCCAGCTCACCGAATACTCAAGAGACCCAGTACTTC.

CDR3 loop: CAWNTRANQPQHF. The DNA of the CDR3 is TGTGCCTGGAACACCCGGGCCAATCAGCCCCAGCATTTT. The genes are TRBV30 and TRBJ1-5; no reliable D call. Germline loops: CDR1 GTSNPN, CDR2 SVGIG (reference sequence). The CDR3 consists of 13 residues. Trimming took off 4 bases at V and 3 bases at J, with 10 bases between the two ends.

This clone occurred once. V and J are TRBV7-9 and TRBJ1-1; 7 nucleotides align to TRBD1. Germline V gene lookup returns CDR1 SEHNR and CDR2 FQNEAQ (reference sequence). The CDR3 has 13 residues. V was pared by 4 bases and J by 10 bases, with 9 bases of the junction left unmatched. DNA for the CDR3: TGTGCCAGCAGCTACGGGGCGACAGGGCGAGCTTTCTTT. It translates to CASSYGATGRAFF.

CDR3 nucleotides: TGTGCCAGCAGCACGGACAGCAATGAGCAGTTCTTC. Amino acids: CASSTDSNEQFF. The chain carries TRBV11-2 and TRBJ2-1; D may be TRBD1 (6 bases). Germline V lookup: CDR1 SGHAT, CDR2 FQNNGV. This CDR3 has 12 amino acids. V was clipped by 5 bases and J by 6 bases, with 8 bases between them.

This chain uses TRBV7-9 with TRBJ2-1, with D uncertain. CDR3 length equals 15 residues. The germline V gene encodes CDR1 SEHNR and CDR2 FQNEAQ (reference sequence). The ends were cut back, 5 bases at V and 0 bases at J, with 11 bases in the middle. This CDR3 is CASSHRWGSYNEQFF. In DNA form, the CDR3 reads TGTGCCAGCAGCCACCGTTGGGGCTCCTACAATGAGCAGTTCTTC.

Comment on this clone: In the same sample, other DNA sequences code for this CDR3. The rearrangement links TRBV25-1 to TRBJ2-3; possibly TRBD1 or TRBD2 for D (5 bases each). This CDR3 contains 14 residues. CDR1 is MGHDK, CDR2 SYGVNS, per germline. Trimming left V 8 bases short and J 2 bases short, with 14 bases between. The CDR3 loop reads CASSEWGSTDTQYF. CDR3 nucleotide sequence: TGTGCCAGCTCTGAGTGGGGGTCCACAGATACGCAGTATTTT.